These T cell receptor beta chains were read from a single sample in a study of cytomegalovirus exposure and HLA in healthy donors. Here immunoSEQ multiplex PCR was the method, and the copy in TCRdb shows in-frame clones only, minus some. The table lists fewer than 200,000 clones, around 80% of them singletons. Sequenced: PBMCs. Source of these receptors: a woman aged 45-59 years in good health and CMV-seropositive. CDR3s include the opening cysteine and the closing phenylalanine or tryptophan. Each record gives: clone size, J gene, D gene, V gene, CDR3 length, CDR3 DNA, CDR3 protein. A D gene is named only where the DNA matches it firmly. For some rows the clone size is stated as once, few or many, or as a class when expanded; others skip it.

>NA|TRBJ2-5|NA|TRBV7-9|13
TGTGCCAGCAGCTTAGGCCCGACAGTTGGCCAGTACTTC
CASSLGPTVGQYF
>once|TRBJ1-2|NA|TRBV19|14
TGTGCCAGTGGGTCCCGCCAGGTCGACTATGGCTACACCTTC
CASGSRQVDYGYTF
>NA|TRBJ1-2|NA|TRBV20-1|11
TGCAGTGCTAGGAGTAACTATGGCTACACCTTC
CSARSNYGYTF
>NA|TRBJ2-2|TRBD2|TRBV6-5|14
TGTGCCAGCAGTTTAGCGGGGGGGCTCCGGGAGCTGTTTTTT
CASSLAGGLRELFF
>NA|TRBJ2-7|NA|TRBV19|16
TGTGCCAGTAGTGCCATCGAACCGGGACACGTCTACGAGCAGTACTTC
CASSAIEPGHVYEQYF
>few|TRBJ2-7|TRBD2|TRBV2|14
TGTGCCTCACGAGGGGCGGGGGGGCTGTACGAGCAGTACTTC
CASRGAGGLYEQYF
>NA|TRBJ2-2|TRBD2|TRBV7-2|17
TGTGCCAGCAGCCTCGGACTAGCGGGAGTGTACACCGGGGAGCTGTTTTTT
CASSLGLAGVYTGELFF
>NA|TRBJ1-2|TRBD1|TRBV19|19
TGTGCCAGTAGCCCCCGACAGGGGGTGATACTCGGCGGGGACTATGGCTACACCTTC
CASSPRQGVILGGDYGYTF
>few|TRBJ2-1|TRBD2|TRBV30|14
TGTGCCTGGAGTCGAGGACTAGAGGGTAATGAGCAGTTCTTC
CAWSRGLEGNEQFF
>once|TRBJ2-2|TRBD1|TRBV7-8|19
TGTGCCAGCAGCCCCCGGTCGGGACAGGGAACCTTTCTGTCCGGGGAGCTGTTTTTT
CASSPRSGQGTFLSGELFF
>NA|TRBJ2-2|TRBD1|TRBV10-3|14
TGTGCCATCAGGGGGACAGGGGAGACCGGGGAGCTGTTTTTT
CAIRGTGETGELFF
>once|TRBJ2-7|TRBD2|TRBV6-1|17
TGTGCCAGCAGTGACACCCAGGGACTAGCGGGGTTCTACGAGCAGTACTTC
CASSDTQGLAGFYEQYF
>NA|TRBJ2-3|NA|TRBV27|14
TGTGCCAGCAGCCGTCGAGATAGCACAGATACGCAGTATTTT
CASSRRDSTDTQYF
>NA|TRBJ1-2|NA|TRBV29-1|13
TGCAGCGTTGAAGTGCGGGGGTCTTGGGGCTACACCTTC
CSVEVRGSWGYTF
>NA|TRBJ2-7|TRBD1|TRBV19|15
TGTGCCAGTAGACCCGGGACAGGGGGTTTCGGCGAGCAGTACTTC
CASRPGTGGFGEQYF
>NA|TRBJ1-4|TRBD1|TRBV7-9|15
TGTGCCAGCAGCCTCGGACAGGTCCTTAATGAAAAACTGTTTTTT
CASSLGQVLNEKLFF
>NA|TRBJ2-1|TRBD2|TRBV6-5|15
TGTGCCAGCAGAAAGGGGACTAGCTCCTACAATGAGCAGTTCTTC
CASRKGTSSYNEQFF
>NA|TRBJ1-2|TRBD1|TRBV5-8|13
TGTGCCAGAAGGGACAGGGTCGGCTATGGCTACACCTTC
CARRDRVGYGYTF
>NA|TRBJ1-2|NA|TRBV5-4|12
TGTGCCAGCGGCTCACAGGGATATGGCTACACCTTC
CASGSQGYGYTF
>NA|TRBJ2-2|TRBD2|TRBV7-8|17
TGTGCCAGCAGCTGGTCTAGCGGGAGGGGGAACACCGGGGAGCTGTTTTTT
CASSWSSGRGNTGELFF
>NA|TRBJ2-7|TRBD2|TRBV2|12
TGTGCCAGCATCCGCCCCCCTAGCGGGTTTGGCTTC
CASIRPPSGFGF
>NA|TRBJ2-7|TRBD1|TRBV5-1|15
TGCGCCAGCAGCGCGACCCGACAGGGGGCCCACGAGCAGTACTTC
CASSATRQGAHEQYF
>NA|TRBJ1-3|NA|TRBV19|15
TGTGCCAGTAGCCAAGCGACAGGAGCTGGAAACACCATATATTTT
CASSQATGAGNTIYF
>NA|TRBJ2-2|NA|TRBV7-6|15
TGTGCCAGCAGCCGCAGGATAGACCCAGGGGGGGAGCTGTTTTTT
CASSRRIDPGGELFF
>NA|TRBJ2-2|TRBD2|TRBV19|16
TGTGCCAGTAGTATGTCTAGCGGGAGCGGGGGCGGGGAGCTGTTTTTT
CASSMSSGSGGGELFF
>NA|TRBJ2-3|TRBD1|TRBV6-5|15
TGTGCCAGCAGCAACAGGGGGCGGCTCACAGATACGCAGTATTTT
CASSNRGRLTDTQYF
>NA|TRBJ1-1|NA|TRBV19|12
TGTGCCAGTAGTATAGGGGCTGCTGAAGCTTTCTTT
CASSIGAAEAFF
>NA|TRBJ2-2|TRBD2|TRBV19|14
TGTGCCAGTAACGCGGGAGGAGCTGTCGGGGAGCTGTTTTTT
CASNAGGAVGELFF
>NA|TRBJ1-1|NA|TRBV6-5|12
TGTGCCAGCACCCTCGGGGGCACTGAAGCTTTCTTT
CASTLGGTEAFF
>NA|TRBJ2-2|NA|TRBV7-9|13
TGTGCCAGCAGCTTGCGTAACACCGGGGAGCTGTTTTTT
CASSLRNTGELFF
>NA|TRBJ2-1|TRBD1|TRBV7-7|14
TGTGCTAGCAGCTTAGACAGGGGACACAATGGGCAGTTCTTC
CASSLDRGHNGQFF
>NA|TRBJ2-1|NA|TRBV7-2|17
TGTGCCAGCAGCTTACTAGGGGTCCGCATCTCCTACAATGAGCAGTTCTTC
CASSLLGVRISYNEQFF
>once|TRBJ1-4|TRBD1|TRBV15|17
TGTGCCACCAGCAGAGATCTATCAGGGGGCAACGGTGAAAAACTGTTTTTT
CATSRDLSGGNGEKLFF
>NA|TRBJ1-5|NA|TRBV9|13
TGTGCCAGCAGCCGCGACTGGAATCAGCCCCAGCATTTT
CASSRDWNQPQHF
>NA|TRBJ2-1|NA|TRBV9|14
TGTGCCAGCAGCGTTTCCCCGGGATACAATGAGCAGTTCTTC
CASSVSPGYNEQFF
>NA|TRBJ1-2|TRBD1|TRBV6-1|13
TGTGCCAGCAGCGCGACAGGGGTCGGCGGCTACACCTTC
CASSATGVGGYTF
>once|TRBJ2-5|TRBD1|TRBV5-4|17
TGTGCCAGCAGCTCGGACCCAGACAGGGCACTACAAGAGACCCAGTACTTC
CASSSDPDRALQETQYF
>NA|TRBJ2-3|TRBD2|TRBV9|14
TGTGCCAGCAGCCTTCGGACTAGCATAGATACGCAGTATTTT
CASSLRTSIDTQYF
>NA|TRBJ2-3|TRBD2|TRBV4-3|14
TGCGCCAGCTCCAGAGCGGGAGGTCCAGATACGCAGTATTTT
CASSRAGGPDTQYF
>NA|TRBJ2-3|NA|TRBV25-1|12
TGTGCCAGCAGTGCGTACGGGGATACGCAGTATTTT
CASSAYGDTQYF
>NA|TRBJ1-5|NA|TRBV2|16
TGTGCCAGCAGTGTCGGGGGGGGTGGCAGCAATCAGCCCCAGCATTTT
CASSVGGGGSNQPQHF
>NA|TRBJ1-1|NA|TRBV7-3|14
TGTGCCAGCAGCTTAACGGGGGGGATGACTGAAGCTTTCTTT
CASSLTGGMTEAFF
>NA|TRBJ2-7|TRBD1|TRBV9|15
TGTGCCAGCAGCTCCGGGACAGGGGAAGCCTACGAGCAGTACTTC
CASSSGTGEAYEQYF
>NA|TRBJ2-1|NA|TRBV5-1|14
TGCGCCAGCAGCTTAAATTCGGGTTACAATGAGCAGTTCTTC
CASSLNSGYNEQFF
>NA|TRBJ2-2|TRBD2|TRBV2|18
TGTGCCAGCAGTGAAGGTTTAGTACTAGCGGGAGTGTCGGAGGAGCTGTTTTTT
CASSEGLVLAGVSEELFF
>NA|TRBJ1-1|TRBD1|TRBV6-5|13
TGTGCCAGCACCTACAGGGGTGGCACTGAAGCTTTCTTT
CASTYRGGTEAFF
>few|TRBJ2-3|NA|TRBV28|14
TGTGCCAGCAGCCCGGGACTCGGGGCAGATACGCAGTATTTT
CASSPGLGADTQYF
>NA|TRBJ1-2|NA|TRBV5-1|12
TGCGCCAGCCGGACGGGAGCGGAAGGCTACACCTTC
CASRTGAEGYTF
>NA|TRBJ2-1|NA|TRBV7-2|16
TGTGCCAGCAGCTTCCAACCTATGACCGGGGACAATGAGCAGTTCTTC
CASSFQPMTGDNEQFF
>NA|TRBJ1-5|NA|TRBV28|15
TGTGCCAGCAGTTTTTTAACTTCGGGGAATCAGCCCCAGCATTTT
CASSFLTSGNQPQHF
>few|TRBJ1-2|NA|TRBV29-1|12
TGCAGCGTTGACCGTTCTAACTATGGCTACACCTTC
CSVDRSNYGYTF
>NA|TRBJ2-3|TRBD1|TRBV19|13
TGTGCCACCCGGGACAGGGGCACAGATACGCAGTATTTT
CATRDRGTDTQYF
>NA|TRBJ2-7|TRBD1|TRBV5-1|16
TGCGCCAGCAGCCCCCTTCGAGGGACAGGGGGTTACGAGCAGTACTTC
CASSPLRGTGGYEQYF
>NA|TRBJ2-7|TRBD2|TRBV7-3|15
TGTGCCAGCAGCCCGGGGGCGGGGGGACGGGAAGAGCAGTACTTC
CASSPGAGGREEQYF
>once|TRBJ1-5|NA|TRBV7-2|13
TGTGCCAGCAGCCCGGGTCGCCATCAGCCCCAGCATTTT
CASSPGRHQPQHF
>few|TRBJ1-2|NA|TRBV4-3|14
TGCGCCAGCAGCCAAGCTTCACAGCACTATGGCTACACCTTC
CASSQASQHYGYTF
>few|TRBJ2-3|TRBD2|TRBV2|18
TGTGCCAGCAGGAAGGGACTAGCGGGTGACTCTAGCACAGATACGCAGTATTTT
CASRKGLAGDSSTDTQYF
>NA|TRBJ1-5|NA|TRBV6-1|15
TGTGCCAGTGAGGGGGGGATGTACAGCAATCAGCCCCAGCATTTT
CASEGGMYSNQPQHF